This T cell receptor (beta chain) was captured by sequencing in a study of OX40 agonist ivuxolimab in advanced cancers. Study-wide background: The group had a mean age of 60 years, ranged from roughly 20 to 80, and was 82.7% male. One hepatocellular carcinoma and a couple of cutaneous melanoma patients partially responded.

Repertoires were generated with immunoSEQ multiplex PCR, while TCRdb's copy carries only in-frame clones and drops some. The sample comprises about 100,000 clones, 89% of which are singletons, and around 0.15% rests with the top ten. The CDR3 covers 19 residues. After removal of 0 bases from V and 2 bases from J, the junction contained 13 bases not matched to a gene. Germline V gene lookup returns CDR1 GTSNPN and CDR2 SVGIG (reference sequence). This TCR was sampled from an adult with an advanced solid tumor such as melanoma, head and neck, liver or kidney cancer. The material was CD4+ or CD8+ T cells sorted from blood, obtained in a trial of the OX40 agonist ivuxolimab. The chain couples TRBV30 to TRBJ1-1; 12 nucleotides match TRBD1. The CDR3 DNA is TGTGCCTGGAGTGTCACAGGGACAGGGGGCGGATTTTTCAACACTGAAGCTTTCTTT. Amino acid sequence: CAWSVTGTGGGFFNTEAFF.